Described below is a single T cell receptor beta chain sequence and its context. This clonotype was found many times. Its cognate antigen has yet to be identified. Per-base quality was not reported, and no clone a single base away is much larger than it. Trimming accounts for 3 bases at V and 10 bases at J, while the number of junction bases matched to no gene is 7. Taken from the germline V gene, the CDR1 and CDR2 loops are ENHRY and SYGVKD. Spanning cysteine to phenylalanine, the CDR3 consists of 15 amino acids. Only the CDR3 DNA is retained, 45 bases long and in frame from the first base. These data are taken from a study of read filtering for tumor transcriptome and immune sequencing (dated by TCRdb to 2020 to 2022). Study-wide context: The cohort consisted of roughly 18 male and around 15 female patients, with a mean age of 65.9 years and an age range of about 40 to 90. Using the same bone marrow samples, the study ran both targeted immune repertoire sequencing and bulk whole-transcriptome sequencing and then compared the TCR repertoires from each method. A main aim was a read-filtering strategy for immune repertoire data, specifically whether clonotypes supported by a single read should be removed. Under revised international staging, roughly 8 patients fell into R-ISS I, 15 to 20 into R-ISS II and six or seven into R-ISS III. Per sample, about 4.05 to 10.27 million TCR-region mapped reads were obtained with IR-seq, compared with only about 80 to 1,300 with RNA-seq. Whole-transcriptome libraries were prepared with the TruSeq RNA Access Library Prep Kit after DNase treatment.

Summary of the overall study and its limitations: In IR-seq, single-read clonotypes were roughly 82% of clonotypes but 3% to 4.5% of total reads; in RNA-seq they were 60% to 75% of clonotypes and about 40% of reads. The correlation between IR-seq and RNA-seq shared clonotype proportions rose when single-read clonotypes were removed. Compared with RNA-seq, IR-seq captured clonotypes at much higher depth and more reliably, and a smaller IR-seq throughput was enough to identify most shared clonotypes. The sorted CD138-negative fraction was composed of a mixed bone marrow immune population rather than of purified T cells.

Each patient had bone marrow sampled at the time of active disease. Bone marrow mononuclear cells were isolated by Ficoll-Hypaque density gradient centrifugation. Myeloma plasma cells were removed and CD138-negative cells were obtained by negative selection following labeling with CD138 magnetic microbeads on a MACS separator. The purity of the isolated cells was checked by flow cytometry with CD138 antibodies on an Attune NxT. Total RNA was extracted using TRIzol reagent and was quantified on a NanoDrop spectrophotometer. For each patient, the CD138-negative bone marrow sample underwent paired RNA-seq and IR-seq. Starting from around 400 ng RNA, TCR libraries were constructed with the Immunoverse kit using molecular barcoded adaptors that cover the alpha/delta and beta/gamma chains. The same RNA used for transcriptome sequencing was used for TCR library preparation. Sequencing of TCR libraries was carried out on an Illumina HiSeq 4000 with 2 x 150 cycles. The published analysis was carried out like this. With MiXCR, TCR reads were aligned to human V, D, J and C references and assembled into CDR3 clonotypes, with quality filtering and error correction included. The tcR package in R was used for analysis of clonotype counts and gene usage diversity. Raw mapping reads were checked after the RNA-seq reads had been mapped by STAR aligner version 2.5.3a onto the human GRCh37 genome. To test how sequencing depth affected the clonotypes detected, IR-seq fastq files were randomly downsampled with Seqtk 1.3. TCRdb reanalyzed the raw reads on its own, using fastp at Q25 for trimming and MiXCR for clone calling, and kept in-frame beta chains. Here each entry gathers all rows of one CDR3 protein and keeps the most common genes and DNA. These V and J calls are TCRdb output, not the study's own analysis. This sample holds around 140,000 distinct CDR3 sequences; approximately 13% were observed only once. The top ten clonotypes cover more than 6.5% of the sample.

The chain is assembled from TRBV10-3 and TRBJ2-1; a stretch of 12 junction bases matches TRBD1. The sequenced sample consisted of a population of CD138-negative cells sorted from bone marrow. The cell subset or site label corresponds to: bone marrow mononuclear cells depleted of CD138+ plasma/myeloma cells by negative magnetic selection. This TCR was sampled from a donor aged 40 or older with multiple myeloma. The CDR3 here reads CAISDAGQGALEQFF. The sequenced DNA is TGTGCCATCAGTGACGCGGGACAGGGGGCGTTGGAGCAGTTCTTC.